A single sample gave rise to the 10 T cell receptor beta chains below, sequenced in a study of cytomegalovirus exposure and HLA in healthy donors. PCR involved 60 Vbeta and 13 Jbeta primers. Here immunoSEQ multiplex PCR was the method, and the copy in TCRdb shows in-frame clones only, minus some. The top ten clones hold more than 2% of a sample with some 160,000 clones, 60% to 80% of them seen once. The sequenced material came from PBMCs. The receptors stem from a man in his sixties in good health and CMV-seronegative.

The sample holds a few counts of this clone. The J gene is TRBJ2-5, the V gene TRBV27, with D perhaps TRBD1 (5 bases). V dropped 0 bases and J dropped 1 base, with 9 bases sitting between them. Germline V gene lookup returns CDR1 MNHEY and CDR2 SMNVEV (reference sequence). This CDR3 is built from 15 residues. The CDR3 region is CASSLSAGSQETQYF. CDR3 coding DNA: TGTGCCAGCAGTTTATCGGCAGGGTCCCAAGAGACCCAGTACTTC.

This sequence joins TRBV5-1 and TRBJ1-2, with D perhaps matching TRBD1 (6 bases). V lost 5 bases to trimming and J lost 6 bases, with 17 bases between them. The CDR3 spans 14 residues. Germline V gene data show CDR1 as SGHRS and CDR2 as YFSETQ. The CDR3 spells CASSHGRDNDGYTF. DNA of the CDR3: TGCGCCAGCAGTCACGGCCGGGACAACGATGGCTACACCTTC.

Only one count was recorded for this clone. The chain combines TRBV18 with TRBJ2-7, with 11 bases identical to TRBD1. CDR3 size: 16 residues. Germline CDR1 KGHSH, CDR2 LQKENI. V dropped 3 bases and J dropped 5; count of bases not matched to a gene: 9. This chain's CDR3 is CASSPPNRDRGNEQYF. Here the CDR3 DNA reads TGTGCCAGCTCACCGCCGAACCGGGACAGGGGGAACGAGCAGTACTTC.

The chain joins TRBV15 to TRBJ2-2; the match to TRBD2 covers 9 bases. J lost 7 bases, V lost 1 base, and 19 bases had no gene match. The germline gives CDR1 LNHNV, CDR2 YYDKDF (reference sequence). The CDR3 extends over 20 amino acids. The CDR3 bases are TGTGCCACCAGCAGAGCCCCCCCTAGGACTAGCGACTTAAGAGGCGGGGAGCTGTTTTTT. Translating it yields CATSRAPPRTSDLRGGELFF.

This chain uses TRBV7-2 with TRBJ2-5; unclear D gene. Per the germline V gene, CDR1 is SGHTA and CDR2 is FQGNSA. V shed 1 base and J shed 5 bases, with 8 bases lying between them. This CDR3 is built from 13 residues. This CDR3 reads CASSLVARETQYF. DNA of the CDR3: TGTGCCAGCAGCTTAGTTGCGCGGGAGACCCAGTACTTC.

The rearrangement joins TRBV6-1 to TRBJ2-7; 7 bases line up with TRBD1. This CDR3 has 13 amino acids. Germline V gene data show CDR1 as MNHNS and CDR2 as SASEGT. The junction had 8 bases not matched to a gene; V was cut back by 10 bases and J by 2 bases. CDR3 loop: CAIDTGDPYEQYF. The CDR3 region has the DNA TGTGCCATCGATACAGGGGACCCCTACGAGCAGTACTTC.

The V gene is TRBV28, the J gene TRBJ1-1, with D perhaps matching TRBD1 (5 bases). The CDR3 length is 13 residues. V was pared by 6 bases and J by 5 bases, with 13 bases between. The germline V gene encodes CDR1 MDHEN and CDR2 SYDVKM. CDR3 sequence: CASSLGGWTEAFF. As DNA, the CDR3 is TGTGCCAGCAGCTTGGGGGGGTGGACTGAAGCTTTCTTT.

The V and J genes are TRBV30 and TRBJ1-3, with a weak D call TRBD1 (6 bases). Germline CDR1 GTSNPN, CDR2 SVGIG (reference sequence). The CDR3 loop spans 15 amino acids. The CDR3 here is CAYKRGGAQGNTIYF. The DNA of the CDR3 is TGTGCTTATAAAAGGGGGGGGGCGCAGGGAAACACCATATATTTT.

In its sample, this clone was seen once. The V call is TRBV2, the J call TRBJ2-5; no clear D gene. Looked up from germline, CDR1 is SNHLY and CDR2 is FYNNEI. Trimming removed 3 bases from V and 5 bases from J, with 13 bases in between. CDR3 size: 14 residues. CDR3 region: CASSEGTGWETQYF. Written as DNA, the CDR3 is TGTGCCAGCAGTGAGGGTACGGGTTGGGAGACCCAGTACTTC.

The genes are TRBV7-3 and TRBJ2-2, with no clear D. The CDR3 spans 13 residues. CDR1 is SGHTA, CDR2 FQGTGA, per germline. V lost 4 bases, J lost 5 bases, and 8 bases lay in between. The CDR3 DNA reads TGTGCCAGCAGCTCCTTGTTGACCGGGGAGCTGTTTTTT. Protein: CASSSLLTGELFF.